Each of the 2 T cell receptor beta chains below was sequenced from the same sample in a study of cytomegalovirus exposure and HLA in healthy donors. Some clones are missing from TCRdb's copy, which holds only in-frame ones; the method was immunoSEQ multiplex PCR. The table lists some 110,000 clones, around 85% of them singletons. Material for sequencing was PBMCs. The receptors originated from a man between 18 and 35 years old in good health and CMV-seropositive.

The chain recombines TRBV7-6 with TRBJ2-3, with D possibly TRBD1 on 6 matching bases. Germline lookup yields CDR1 SGHVS and CDR2 FNYEAQ. V lost 5 bases to trimming and J lost 1 base, with 10 bases between them. The CDR3 runs 14 residues. The CDR3 DNA sequence: TGTGCCAGCAGCACTCGGACAGGCACAGATACGCAGTATTTT. It encodes CASSTRTGTDTQYF.

V usage is TRBV5-1 and J usage is TRBJ2-7, with TRBD1 matching over 7 bases. The CDR3 runs 13 residues. The V gene end was trimmed by 4 bases and the J gene end by 5 bases; junction bases not matched to a gene: 6. Per germline, CDR1 SGHRS and CDR2 YFSETQ. The CDR3 region has the DNA TGCGCCAGCAGCCGTGGGACAGACGACGAGCAGTACTTC. It encodes CASSRGTDDEQYF.